A selection of T cell receptor beta chains follows, all from one sample in a study of CD8 T cells in ankylosing spondylitis. TCRdb re-called the 5' RACE reads through MiXCR, storing one row per CDR3 protein. The sample carries over 600,000 distinct CDR3 sequences, about 20% recorded once. The specimen sequenced was blood, either unsorted or a sorted T cell fraction (not recorded which). The receptor source for this set is a male donor with ankylosing spondylitis. The CDR3 runs from the conserved cysteine through the conserved F or W. Fields, in order: CDR3 DNA, CDR3 protein, D gene, V gene, J gene, clone size. The D gene is left open where the match is weak. The listing skips clone size in some rows; elsewhere it reads once, few, many or a size class.

TGTGCCAGCAGTTTTCAAGGGGGCAATCAGCCCCAGCATTTT	CASSFQGGNQPQHF	NA	TRBV27	TRBJ1-5	NA
TGCGCCAGCAGCCAAGTGATTCTAGCGGGATCTTATGAGCAGTTCTTC	CASSQVILAGSYEQFF	TRBD2	TRBV4-1	TRBJ2-1	NA
TGCAGCGTTGAGCAGGATAGAGAGACCCAGTACTTC	CSVEQDRETQYF	NA	TRBV29-1	TRBJ2-5	few
TGTGCCAGCAGTCCCTCGCTCGACAGGCAAGAGACCCAGTACTTC	CASSPSLDRQETQYF	NA	TRBV12-3/TRBV12-4	TRBJ2-5	few
TGCGCCAGCAGCCAATCCAGGGAAGAGACCCAGTACTTC	CASSQSREETQYF	NA	TRBV4-1	TRBJ2-5	few
TGCGCCAGCAGCTTACAGGGGCCCCAAAACATTCAGTACTTC	CASSLQGPQNIQYF	TRBD1	TRBV5-1	TRBJ2-4	NA
TGCAGCGTTGAAGAGTCACTAGCGGGAGGCACGGCGGCCCAGTACTTC	CSVEESLAGGTAAQYF	TRBD2	TRBV29-1	TRBJ2-5	many
TGTGCCACCAGCTTTACGGGTGAGCAGTTCTTC	CATSFTGEQFF	NA	TRBV15	TRBJ2-1	many
TGCGCCAGCAGCCAAGGGAAAACCTACGAGCAGTACTTC	CASSQGKTYEQYF	NA	TRBV4-1	TRBJ2-7	NA
TGCAGCGTTGAAGGAGGACTAGCGGGGGGACACTCCTACAATGAGCAGTTCTTC	CSVEGGLAGGHSYNEQFF	TRBD2	TRBV29-1	TRBJ2-1	NA
TGCGCCAGCAGCTCCAAAGGGCAAGAGACCCAGTACTTC	CASSSKGQETQYF	NA	TRBV5-1	TRBJ2-5	NA
TGTGCCAGCAGCGTGGTCGGTACCTCGGGGGAGTACACAGATACGCAGTATTTT	CASSVVGTSGEYTDTQYF	NA	TRBV9	TRBJ2-3	few
TGCAGCGGGCTTGGGGGACAGGGTACAGATACGCAGTATTTT	CSGLGGQGTDTQYF	TRBD1	TRBV29-1	TRBJ2-3	NA
TGCAGTGCCCGAGGCAGGGGGCGAGGGAATCAGCCCCAGCATTTT	CSARGRGRGNQPQHF	TRBD1	TRBV20-1	TRBJ1-5	many
TGCAGTGCTAGAGTCAGTGGGGCCTATACGCAGTATTTT	CSARVSGAYTQYF	NA	TRBV20-1	TRBJ2-3	few
TGTGCCACCAAGTCGGAGGGGCCGACCTACGAGCAGTACTTC	CATKSEGPTYEQYF	NA	TRBV24-1	TRBJ2-7	NA
TGCGCCAGCAGCCAATCCCCGCCGGGAGAGCAGTACTTC	CASSQSPPGEQYF	NA	TRBV4-1	TRBJ2-7	NA
TGTGCCAGCAGCTTAGACACAGGCTTAGGGGGCTACACCTTC	CASSLDTGLGGYTF	NA	TRBV7-9	TRBJ1-2	few
TGCGCCAGCAGCTTAGGGACAGGGGCTGGAAACACCATATATTTT	CASSLGTGAGNTIYF	TRBD1	TRBV5-1	TRBJ1-3	many
TGTGCCAGCACCGGAGAGGAAAAGTTCGGGGAGCTGTTTTTT	CASTGEEKFGELFF	NA	TRBV7-9	TRBJ2-2	few
TGTGCCAGCAGAAAAATCACAGGGGCCACCTACAATGAGCAGTTCTTC	CASRKITGATYNEQFF	TRBD1	TRBV12-3/TRBV12-4	TRBJ2-1	few
TGTGCCAGCAGCCCCGTGGGACGACCTGAGGAGCTGTTTTTT	CASSPVGRPEELFF	NA	TRBV14	TRBJ2-2	NA
TGCGCCAGCAGCCCTCAGTCGGGGGCGGAGGGCACTGAAGCTTTCTTT	CASSPQSGAEGTEAFF	NA	TRBV5-1	TRBJ1-1	NA
TGTGCCAGCAGTGAAATGTTTTCTGGCAGGGGTGGCAATCAGCCCCAGCATTTT	CASSEMFSGRGGNQPQHF	NA	TRBV6-1	TRBJ1-5	NA
TGTGCCAGCAGCTTAAGTACAGGGTTTTATGAAGCTTTCTTT	CASSLSTGFYEAFF	NA	TRBV11-2	TRBJ1-1	NA
TGTGCCAGCAGCGTAGTCTCGGAGGGGTACGGGGAGCTGTTTTTT	CASSVVSEGYGELFF	NA	TRBV9	TRBJ2-2	few
TGTGCCAGCAGCTTAGGACAGCGTTATGGCTACACCTTC	CASSLGQRYGYTF	NA	TRBV7-9	TRBJ1-2	many
TGCAGTGCTAGAGAAGGGCGGGACATTCAGTACTTC	CSAREGRDIQYF	NA	TRBV20-1	TRBJ2-4	many
TGCGCCAGTGGACACGGACCTACCTACGAGCAGTACTTC	CASGHGPTYEQYF	NA	TRBV5-1	TRBJ2-7	NA
TGTGCCAGCAGCTTAGTCTCCTCGTATCGGGCTACGCAGTATTTT	CASSLVSSYRATQYF	NA	TRBV7-8	TRBJ2-3	NA
TGTGCCAGCAGTTTATCGGCTAGCCAAGAGACCCAGTACTTC	CASSLSASQETQYF	NA	TRBV27	TRBJ2-5	NA
TGTGCCAGCAGCCAAACTACAGGGGGACACCTTGTCTACGAGCAGTACTTC	CASSQTTGGHLVYEQYF	TRBD1	TRBV3-1	TRBJ2-7	NA
TGCAGTGCTCTAGAGGACAGCTCCTACGAGCAGTACTTC	CSALEDSSYEQYF	NA	TRBV20-1	TRBJ2-7	few
TGCGCCAGCAGCCAAGATGCGGGAGCATACAATCAGCCCCAGCATTTT	CASSQDAGAYNQPQHF	NA	TRBV4-3	TRBJ1-5	few
TGTGCCAGCAGTGAAGCGCGCAGAGGGGGCAATCAGCCCCAGCATTTT	CASSEARRGGNQPQHF	NA	TRBV2	TRBJ1-5	NA
TGCAGCGTTGCCCAGGGGGAGTACGAGCAGTACTTC	CSVAQGEYEQYF	TRBD1	TRBV29-1	TRBJ2-7	few
TGTGCCAGCAGCTTGGGCAAGACGAACACCGGGGAGCTGTTTTTT	CASSLGKTNTGELFF	NA	TRBV7-9	TRBJ2-2	NA
TGCGCCAGCAGTGAGGTTAAGACTAGCGGGACCAATGAGCAGTTCTTC	CASSEVKTSGTNEQFF	TRBD2	TRBV10-2	TRBJ2-1	few
TGTGCCAGCAGCGGCGGCCTCGGACAGGGGGCCTTTGGCTACACCTTC	CASSGGLGQGAFGYTF	TRBD1	TRBV3-1	TRBJ1-2	NA
TGTGCCAGCAACAACGGTCCCTACGAGCAGTACTTC	CASNNGPYEQYF	NA	TRBV2	TRBJ2-7	few
TGCGCCAGCAGCTTGGGCCCTATAGGGGTAACTGAAGCTTTCTTT	CASSLGPIGVTEAFF	NA	TRBV5-1	TRBJ1-1	few
TGTGCCAGCAGTTACGAAAGACCTGGGGCCAACGTCCTGACTTTC	CASSYERPGANVLTF	NA	TRBV6-5	TRBJ2-6	NA
TGTGCCAGCTCACCCCGGGACGGAGGACAGGGGCAGTACTTC	CASSPRDGGQGQYF	TRBD1	TRBV18	TRBJ2-7	few
TGTGCCAGCAGCTCTGTGGGTCAGCCCCAGCATTTT	CASSSVGQPQHF	NA	TRBV11-2	TRBJ1-5	few
TGTGCCAGCAGCTTATCCCCAGCAGGGTACTACAATGAGCAGTTCTTC	CASSLSPAGYYNEQFF	NA	TRBV7-9	TRBJ2-1	many
TGTGCCAGCAGCCAAGTCGACAGGGACGAGCAGTACTTC	CASSQVDRDEQYF	TRBD1	TRBV4-2	TRBJ2-7	NA
TGTGCCAGCAGTGTCCAGGGGGCGAATGACAATGAGCAGTTCTTC	CASSVQGANDNEQFF	TRBD1	TRBV2	TRBJ2-1	once
TGCAGTGCTAGAGATCCCGGCGAGAGCTCCTACAATGAGCAGTTCTTC	CSARDPGESSYNEQFF	NA	TRBV20-1	TRBJ2-1	NA
TGTGCCAGCAGCCACAGGACTAGCGGGAGAACAGATACGCAGTATTTT	CASSHRTSGRTDTQYF	TRBD2	TRBV7-6	TRBJ2-3	few